These 2 T cell receptor beta chains came from one sample sequenced in a study of CD8 T cells in ankylosing spondylitis. TCRdb re-analysed the 5' RACE reads in MiXCR, keeping a single row per CDR3 protein. The sample lists some 140,000 distinct CDR3 sequences; around 6.6% were seen once. The sequenced material came from blood, either unsorted or a sorted T cell fraction (not recorded which). The receptors stem from a female donor with ankylosing spondylitis or in good health (not recorded which).

This clonotype was counted at least ten times. The chain uses TRBV20-1 and TRBJ2-1, with 10 positions matching TRBD2. The CDR3 loop spans 15 amino acids. From germline, CDR1 is DFQATT and CDR2 SNEGSKA (reference sequence). J lost 5 bases, V lost 2 bases, and 6 bases had no gene match. The CDR3: CSARNPAGGDNEQFF. In DNA form, the CDR3 reads TGCAGTGCTAGAAACCCAGCGGGGGGGGACAATGAGCAGTTCTTC.

Many counts were recorded for this clonotype. The V call is TRBV11-2, the J call TRBJ2-6; no firm D call. This CDR3 is built from 16 residues. Germline CDR1 is SGHAT and CDR2 is FQNNGV. V was cut by 5 bases and J by 2 bases, with 13 bases left in between. DNA of the CDR3: TGTGCCAGCAGCCCCACCTGGCTTCCTGGGGCCAACGTCCTGACTTTC. It codes for CASSPTWLPGANVLTF.